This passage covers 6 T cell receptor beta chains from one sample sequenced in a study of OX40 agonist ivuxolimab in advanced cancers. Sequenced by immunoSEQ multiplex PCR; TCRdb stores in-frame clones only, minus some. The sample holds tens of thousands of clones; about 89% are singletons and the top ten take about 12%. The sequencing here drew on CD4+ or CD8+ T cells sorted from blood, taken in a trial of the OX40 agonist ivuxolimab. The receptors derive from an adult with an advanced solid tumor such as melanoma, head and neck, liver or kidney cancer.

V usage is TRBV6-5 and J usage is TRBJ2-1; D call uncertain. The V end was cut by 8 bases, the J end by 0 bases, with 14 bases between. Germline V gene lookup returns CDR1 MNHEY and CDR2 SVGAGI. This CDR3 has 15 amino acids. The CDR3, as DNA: TGTGCCAGCCGCAGTGGTCAAAGCTCCTACAATGAGCAGTTCTTC. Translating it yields CASRSGQSSYNEQFF.

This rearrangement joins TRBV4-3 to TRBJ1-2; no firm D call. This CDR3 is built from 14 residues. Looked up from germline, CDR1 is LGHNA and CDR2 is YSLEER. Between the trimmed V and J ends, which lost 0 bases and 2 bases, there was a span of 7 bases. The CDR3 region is CASSQEALNYGYTF. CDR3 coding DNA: TGCGCCAGCAGCCAAGAAGCCCTGAACTATGGCTACACCTTC.

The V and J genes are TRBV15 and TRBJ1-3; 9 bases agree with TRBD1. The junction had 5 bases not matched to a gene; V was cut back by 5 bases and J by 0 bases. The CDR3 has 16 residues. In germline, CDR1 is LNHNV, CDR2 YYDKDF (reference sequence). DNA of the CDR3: TGTGCCACCAGCGGACACAGGGGGCTCTCTGGAAACACCATATATTTT. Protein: CATSGHRGLSGNTIYF.

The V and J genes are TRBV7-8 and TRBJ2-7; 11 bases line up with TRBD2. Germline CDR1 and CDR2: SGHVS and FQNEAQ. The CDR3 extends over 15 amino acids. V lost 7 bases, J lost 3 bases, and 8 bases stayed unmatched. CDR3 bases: TGTGCCAGCACCGCAGGACTAGCGGGTGTCTACGAGCAGTACTTC. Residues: CASTAGLAGVYEQYF.

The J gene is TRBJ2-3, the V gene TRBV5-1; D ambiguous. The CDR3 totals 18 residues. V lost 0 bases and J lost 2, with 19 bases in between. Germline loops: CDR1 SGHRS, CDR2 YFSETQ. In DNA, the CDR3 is TGCGCCAGCAGCTTGGCCCCGGGCGCGGTTTCTTCCACAGATACGCAGTATTTT. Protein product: CASSLAPGAVSSTDTQYF.

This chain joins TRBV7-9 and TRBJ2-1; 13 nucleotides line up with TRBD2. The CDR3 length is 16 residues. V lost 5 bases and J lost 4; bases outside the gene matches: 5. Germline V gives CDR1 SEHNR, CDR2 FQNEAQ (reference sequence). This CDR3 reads CASSPPTSGRYNEQFF. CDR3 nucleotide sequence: TGTGCCAGCAGCCCCCCGACTAGCGGGAGGTACAATGAGCAGTTCTTC. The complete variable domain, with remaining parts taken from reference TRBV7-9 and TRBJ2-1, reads DTGVSQNPRHKITKRGQNVTFRCDPISEHNRLYWYRQTLGQGPEFLTYFQNEAQLEKSRLLSDRFSAERPKGSFSTLEIQRTEQGDSAMYLCASSPPTSGRYNEQFFGPGTRLTVL.